This is a list of T cell receptor beta chains from one sample in a study of cytomegalovirus exposure and HLA in healthy donors. Method: immunoSEQ multiplex PCR; TCRdb's copy keeps in-frame clones and lacks some. The sample has over 200,000 clones, 88% seen once. Input material: PBMCs. The source is a woman aged 18-35 years in good health and CMV-seronegative. CDR3s include the opening cysteine and the closing phenylalanine or tryptophan. The D gene is left open where the match is weak. Clone size is not always given. Where it is, it says once, few, many or a class for expanded clones.

D	V	J	size	DNA	CDR3
TRBD2	TRBV27	TRBJ2-1	NA	TGTGCCAGCAGTTTGGGAGCGGGAGGGTATGAGCAGTTCTTC	CASSLGAGGYEQFF
TRBD1	TRBV7-6	TRBJ1-4	NA	TGTGCCAGCAGCCCTGCTGGACAGGGCACAGAAAAACTGTTTTTT	CASSPAGQGTEKLFF
NA	TRBV28	TRBJ1-2	NA	TGTGCCAGCAGGTCCAGGGCGGACTATGGCTACACCTTC	CASRSRADYGYTF
NA	TRBV2	TRBJ2-7	NA	TGTGCCAGCACCTTCCAGGGGCGGGTAAGCTCCTACGAGCAGTACTTC	CASTFQGRVSSYEQYF
NA	TRBV19	TRBJ2-2	few	TGTGCCAGTAGTCAGGCTACCGGGGAGCTGTTTTTT	CASSQATGELFF
NA	TRBV28	TRBJ1-2	NA	TGTGCCAGCAGTTTAGGGCTCAACTATGGCTACACCTTC	CASSLGLNYGYTF
NA	TRBV7-2	TRBJ2-5	NA	TGTGCCAGCAGCGAAAGCAGGGGCTCGGCCCAGTACTTC	CASSESRGSAQYF
TRBD2	TRBV6-5	TRBJ2-5	NA	TGTGCCAGCAGCCCCGCGACTAGCTGGGAGACCCAGTACTTC	CASSPATSWETQYF
NA	TRBV27	TRBJ2-7	NA	TGTGCCAGCAGTCCACAGGGTTCCTACGAGCAGTACTTC	CASSPQGSYEQYF
TRBD1	TRBV6-5	TRBJ1-1	NA	TGTGCCAGCTCGATACAGGGGGCGATGAACACTGAAGCTTTCTTT	CASSIQGAMNTEAFF
NA	TRBV4-1	TRBJ1-3	NA	TGCGCCAGCAGCCACCGGGGGGGAAACTCTGGAAACACCATATATTTT	CASSHRGGNSGNTIYF
TRBD1	TRBV5-8	TRBJ1-5	NA	TGTGCCAGCAGCTGGGGGACAGGCGGCAATCAGCCCCAGCATTTT	CASSWGTGGNQPQHF
TRBD1	TRBV28	TRBJ2-5	NA	TGTGCCAGCAGTAACTACAGGGGCCAAGAGACCCAGTACTTC	CASSNYRGQETQYF
TRBD2	TRBV6-1	TRBJ2-1	NA	TGTGCCAGCAGTGCAACCGGGACTAGCGGGAGTGGATCCTACAATGAGCAGTTCTTC	CASSATGTSGSGSYNEQFF
TRBD1	TRBV15	TRBJ1-4	medium-sized	TGTGCCACCAGCAGAAGCCGGGACAGTTCTAATGAAAAACTGTTTTTT	CATSRSRDSSNEKLFF
NA	TRBV5-1	TRBJ2-1	NA	TGCGCCAGCAGCTTGTTATACGGGAATAGGGACAATGAGCAGTTCTTC	CASSLLYGNRDNEQFF
NA	TRBV7-9	TRBJ1-1	once	TGTGCCAGCAGCTTTCCACAGGCTTACGGTCCTGAAGCTTTCTTT	CASSFPQAYGPEAFF
NA	TRBV5-1	TRBJ2-1	few	TGCGCCAGCCCTCCCAGGGACTACAATGAGCAGTTCTTC	CASPPRDYNEQFF
NA	TRBV21-1	TRBJ2-7	NA	TGTGCCACTCCCCCACAGGGGGGATCCTACGAGCAGTACTTC	CATPPQGGSYEQYF
NA	TRBV27	TRBJ2-7	NA	TGTGCCAGCAGTTTATCCCGAACTACCTACGAGCAGTACTTC	CASSLSRTTYEQYF
NA	TRBV7-2	TRBJ2-7	NA	TGTGCCAGCAGCCCCAGACACCTACTCTACGAGCAGTACTTC	CASSPRHLLYEQYF
TRBD1	TRBV6-1	TRBJ2-7	NA	TGTGCCAGTGTGGACAGGGACGAGCAGTACTTC	CASVDRDEQYF
TRBD1	TRBV25-1	TRBJ2-3	once	TGTGCCAGCAGCCGGACAGGGAGGATCGCAGATACGCAGTATTTT	CASSRTGRIADTQYF
NA	TRBV27	TRBJ2-1	NA	TGTGCCAGTTGTACAGGGCTATACAATGAGCAGTTCTTC	CASCTGLYNEQFF
NA	TRBV27	TRBJ2-3	NA	TGTGCCAGCAGTTTGGGCACTTTAGATACGCAGTATTTT	CASSLGTLDTQYF
TRBD1	TRBV4-3	TRBJ2-1	NA	TGCGCCAGCAGCCAGGCCCCCGGGACAGGACAGTTCTTC	CASSQAPGTGQFF
TRBD1	TRBV27	TRBJ2-1	NA	TGTGCCAGCAGTTTCGACAGGGGGGGCAATGAGCAGTTCTTC	CASSFDRGGNEQFF
NA	TRBV27	TRBJ2-7	NA	TGTGCCAGCAGTTTATTACCGGCACCGGGCTACGAGCAGTACTTC	CASSLLPAPGYEQYF
TRBD2	TRBV4-1	TRBJ2-3	NA	TGCGCCAGCAGCCAAGAAGGATATAGCGGGACCTACACAGATACGCAGTATTTT	CASSQEGYSGTYTDTQYF
NA	TRBV29-1	TRBJ1-1	NA	TGCAGCGTTGAAATCGGCTATCGGGAGGCTTTCTTT	CSVEIGYREAFF
NA	TRBV29-1	TRBJ2-1	NA	TGCAGCGTCAGCGGTGTTTCCCCCTTCAATGAGCAGTTCTTC	CSVSGVSPFNEQFF
NA	TRBV30	TRBJ1-1	NA	TGTGCCTGGAGTTATTTGTCCGGCGGGACTGAAGCTTTCTTT	CAWSYLSGGTEAFF
TRBD2	TRBV5-1	TRBJ2-1	NA	TGCGCCAGCAGCCTAGCGGGAGTCTTCTACAATGAGCAGTTCTTC	CASSLAGVFYNEQFF
TRBD1	TRBV30	TRBJ2-7	NA	TGTGCCCGGGGACAGGGAATCAACGAGCAGTACTTC	CARGQGINEQYF
TRBD2	TRBV4-1	TRBJ2-1	NA	TGCGCCAGCAGCCAAGATCTGGCTAGCGGGAGCAACAATGAGCAGTTCTTC	CASSQDLASGSNNEQFF
TRBD2	TRBV19	TRBJ2-1	NA	TGTGCCAGTAGTAGCGGCCTAGCGGGGGAGCAGTTCTTC	CASSSGLAGEQFF
NA	TRBV4-1	TRBJ2-7	NA	TGCGCCAGCAGCCAAGATGGGCAGCCTTCCTACGAGCAGTACTTC	CASSQDGQPSYEQYF
TRBD2	TRBV6-1	TRBJ2-7	NA	TGTGCCAGCAGTGAAGGGGGACTAGCGACCTACGAGCAGTACTTC	CASSEGGLATYEQYF
TRBD1	TRBV7-8	TRBJ1-2	NA	TGTGCCAGCAGCCCATTACTTAGCGAGGGGGCTGACGACGGCTACACCTTC	CASSPLLSEGADDGYTF
TRBD2	TRBV7-6	TRBJ2-7	NA	TGTGCCAGCAGCTTAGCAGCGGGAGGGGTGGAGCAGTACTTC	CASSLAAGGVEQYF
NA	TRBV14	TRBJ2-6	once	TGTGCCAGCAGCCAAACTGTCCAGAAAACTAGCACCTCTGGGGCCAACGTCCTGACTTTC	CASSQTVQKTSTSGANVLTF
NA	TRBV29-1	TRBJ2-3	NA	TGCAGCGTTCACCCCTATGGCACAGATACGCAGTATTTT	CSVHPYGTDTQYF
NA	TRBV30	TRBJ1-2	once	TGTGCCTGGTCTTCAGGGGTGAACTATGGCTACACCTTC	CAWSSGVNYGYTF
NA	TRBV18	TRBJ1-2	NA	TGTGCCAGCTCGGAGGGCCGACAAGAGGGCTACACCTTC	CASSEGRQEGYTF
TRBD2	TRBV27	TRBJ2-1	NA	TGTGCCAGCGGAATGCTAGAGGGAGGGGCCTACAATGAGCAGTTCTTC	CASGMLEGGAYNEQFF
NA	TRBV6-5	TRBJ2-1	once	TGTGCCAGCCGACGGATCAGGGCGCAATCCAATGAGCAGTTCTTC	CASRRIRAQSNEQFF
NA	TRBV6-6	TRBJ1-1	few	TGTGCCAGCAGTACTGGACAGAGACTTGAAGCTTTCTTT	CASSTGQRLEAFF
TRBD1	TRBV5-6	TRBJ2-1	NA	TGTGCCAGCAGCACCCCGGGACAGAGCTCCTACAATGAGCAGTTCTTC	CASSTPGQSSYNEQFF
NA	TRBV28	TRBJ1-5	NA	TGTGCCAGCAGTTTCGGGGTCGGGAATCAGCCCCAGCATTTT	CASSFGVGNQPQHF
NA	TRBV7-8	TRBJ2-7	NA	TGTGCCAGCAGCTTCCGGCGGGGTGGCTACGAGCAGTACTTC	CASSFRRGGYEQYF